The 4 T cell receptor beta chains below all came from one sample that was sequenced in a study of blood T cell repertoires in COVID-19. Profiled with immunoSEQ multiplex PCR; TCRdb holds only in-frame clones, not every one. The sample comprises roughly 20,000 clones, 80% to 90% of which are singletons, and more than 8% rests with the top ten. The material sequenced was peripheral blood. These receptors were taken from a man in his sixties with acute or convalescent COVID-19.

The gene calls are TRBV18 and TRBJ1-2; 9 nucleotides align to TRBD1. Germline V gene lookup returns CDR1 KGHSH and CDR2 LQKENI. The CDR3 loop spans 15 amino acids. The V gene end was trimmed by 8 bases and the J gene end by 4 bases; junction bases not matched to a gene: 11. The CDR3 sequence is CASRGTGQIGYGYTF. CDR3 nucleotide sequence: TGTGCCAGCCGCGGGACAGGGCAGATTGGCTATGGCTACACCTTC.

V is TRBV6-5 and J is TRBJ1-5, with D uncertain. Looked up from germline, CDR1 is MNHEY and CDR2 is SVGAGI. This CDR3 is built from 12 residues. The germline V and J ends were trimmed by 7 bases and 5 bases, with 9 bases remaining between them. The CDR3, as DNA: TGTGCCAGCACCGCCGGGGATCAGCCCCAGCATTTT. It yields the protein CASTAGDQPQHF.

This clone has a single count. The chain couples TRBV5-4 to TRBJ2-5; D possibly corresponds to TRBD2 (5 bases). This CDR3 comprises 15 residues. Trimming cost V 0 bases and J 2 bases, with 11 bases left between them. Germline-derived CDR1 and CDR2 are SGHNT and YYREEE (reference sequence). CDR3 in DNA: TGTGCCAGCAGCTTGGGGGGAGAAGAGCAAGAGACCCAGTACTTC. It codes for CASSLGGEEQETQYF.

This clone has a handful of counts. V and J are TRBV2 and TRBJ2-5; 9 positions agree with TRBD1. V lost 10 bases and J lost 5; bases outside the gene matches: 5. The V gene's germline CDR1 is SNHLY and CDR2 FYNNEI. The CDR3 consists of 12 residues. The CDR3 region has the DNA TGTGCCACACAGGGGGCCGGGGAGACCCAGTACTTC. Translated: CATQGAGETQYF.